This T cell receptor (beta chain) was found in a study of blood T cell repertoires in COVID-19. Study-wide background: The study drew acute and convalescent COVID-19 samples from the United States, Italy and Spain. Sample material is recorded as cDNA or gDNA derived from T cells, B-cell-depleted T cells, or PBMCs.

Germline values: CDR1 SGHNT, CDR2 YENEEA. V lost 5 bases to trimming and J lost 4 bases, with 9 bases between them. The CDR3 has 13 amino acids. The authors' processing: Estimation of nucleated cell counts was performed using reference gene primer amplification. Only in-frame clones appear in the TCRdb table, and some are missing; sequencing was by immunoSEQ multiplex PCR. Clonal size and the V and J genes are those of that table, whereas D and trimming came from the DNA. The table includes 100,000 to 150,000 clones, approximately 87% detected once. The clonotype originates from a woman in her 70s with acute or convalescent COVID-19. Sequenced material: peripheral blood. V gene TRBV11-3 combines with J gene TRBJ1-3; no clear D. This CDR3 is CASSLTNGNTIYF. CDR3 nucleotide sequence: TGTGCCAGCAGCCTGACAAACGGAAACACCATATATTTT.